A single sample gave rise to the 13 T cell receptor beta chains below, sequenced in a study of response to subunit inactivated influenza vaccine (dated by TCRdb to between 2017 and 2018). The library relied on RT-PCR. Reads for this sample came from an Illumina HiSeq 2500. TCRdb took the public reads, trimmed them with fastp at Q25, ran MiXCR for clone calling and kept in-frame beta chains. Every CDR3 protein is listed once, alongside the most common genes and DNA of its rows. This sample comprises about 700,000 distinct CDR3 sequences, 15% to 18% of them detected only once. The ten largest account for approximately 10% of the sample. The sample here was PBMCs from blood, taken less than 13 days after vaccination. These receptors were obtained from a man aged 50 to 59 who received an inactivated influenza vaccine. Donor details come from another sample of the same person, matched by shared clones.

This clonotype was observed many times. The rearrangement links TRBV29-1 to TRBJ2-5; no clear D. Trimming stripped 4 bases from V and 1 base from J, with 10 bases between. This CDR3 spans 13 amino acids. CDR1 and CDR2 from the germline V gene are SQVTM and ANQGSEA. Written as DNA, the CDR3 is TGCAGCGTTGTATCCGGTTTCCAAGAGACCCAGTACTTC. It is translated as CSVVSGFQETQYF.

The chain has TRBV20-1 and TRBJ2-3; 8 bases map to TRBD2. Germline lookup yields CDR1 DFQATT and CDR2 SNEGSKA (reference sequence). CDR3 length equals 16 residues. Unmatched junction bases numbered 12, after V lost 5 bases and J lost 2 bases. The CDR3, as DNA: TGCAGTGCTCTTAAGGGCCTAGCGGGTTACACAGATACGCAGTATTTT. Its translation is CSALKGLAGYTDTQYF.

V gene TRBV28 combines with J gene TRBJ2-5; D perhaps matches TRBD2 (6 bases). This CDR3 has 14 residues. V shed 6 bases and J shed 5 bases, with 16 bases lying between them. Germline CDR1 reads MDHEN; CDR2 reads SYDVKM. The CDR3 region has the DNA TGTGCCAGCAGCCGCTCGTCCAGCGGGGAGACCCAGTACTTC. Its protein product is CASSRSSSGETQYF.

The chain combines TRBV6-2 or TRBV6-3 with TRBJ2-7; TRBD2 aligns across 7 bases. The V gene's germline CDR1 is MNHEY and CDR2 SVGEGT. V dropped 7 bases and J dropped 3; count of bases not matched to a gene: 12. This CDR3 contains 15 residues. The DNA for the CDR3 is TGTGCCAGCATCAACCGGGAAACGGGAGGCTACGAGCAGTACTTC. Amino acid sequence: CASINRETGGYEQYF.

The sample holds a few counts of this clonotype. The gene calls are TRBV2 and TRBJ2-3; TRBD2 is a possible D gene (6 bases). The length of the CDR3 is 16 residues. V was shortened by 7 bases and J by 4 bases, with 21 bases between the two germline ends. The germline gives CDR1 SNHLY, CDR2 FYNNEI. The CDR3 spells CASTLTPRLGPDTQYF. The CDR3 DNA reads as TGTGCCAGCACCCTAACGCCGAGACTAGGCCCAGATACGCAGTATTTT.

The J gene is TRBJ1-1, the V gene TRBV6-5, with D perhaps TRBD1 (6 bases). V lost 0 bases and J lost 0, with 11 bases in between. The germline gives CDR1 MNHEY, CDR2 SVGAGI. CDR3 length equals 16 residues. CDR3 sequence reads: CASSYSGGRVNTEAFF. The DNA for the CDR3 is TGTGCCAGCAGTTACTCGGGGGGGCGCGTGAACACTGAAGCTTTCTTT.

There are a few counts of this clonotype. The gene calls are TRBV29-1 and TRBJ2-3; 9 bases are a match to TRBD2. Germline V gene data show CDR1 as SQVTM and CDR2 as ANQGSEA. V dropped 5 bases and J dropped 2; count of bases not matched to a gene: 5. The CDR3 consists of 14 residues. CDR3 DNA: TGCAGCGTTCGGGCGGGGGGGATCACAGATACGCAGTATTTT. This sequence encodes CSVRAGGITDTQYF.

This clonotype was seen at least ten times. The chain carries TRBV28 and TRBJ2-7; perhaps TRBD2 as D (6 bases). Germline V gene sequence: CDR1 MDHEN, CDR2 SYDVKM. Trimming cost V 3 bases and J 1 base, with 19 bases left between them. CDR3 size: 17 residues. The chain's CDR3 is CASSLFVRDSPSYEQYF. The CDR3 coding sequence is TGTGCCAGCAGTTTGTTCGTTCGGGACTCTCCATCCTACGAGCAGTACTTC.

This clonotype appeared many times. At one boundary the junction diverges from the germline segment, which might be a read error. V gene TRBV5-1 combines with J gene TRBJ2-7; 8 bases fit TRBD1. The length of the CDR3 is 14 residues. Germline V lookup: CDR1 SGHRS, CDR2 YFSETQ. CDR3 region: CASSLGDRSYEQYF. The CDR3, as DNA: TGTGCCAGCAGTTTAGGGGACAGGTCCTACGAGCAGTACTTC.

This clonotype turned up a few times. V and J are TRBV18 and TRBJ2-2, with D hard to call. Deletions cut 0 bases from V and 0 bases from J, with 2 bases between. CDR1 and CDR2 (germline): KGHSH, LQKENI. This CDR3 has 14 residues. CDR3: CASSPPPNTGELFF. DNA of the CDR3: TGTGCCAGCTCACCACCGCCGAACACCGGGGAGCTGTTTTTT.

J is TRBJ1-5 and V is TRBV2, with no clear D. The V gene lost 2 bases and the J gene lost 7 bases, with 12 bases spanning the gap. CDR3 length equals 14 residues. Germline CDR1 is SNHLY and CDR2 is FYNNEI. Here the CDR3 DNA reads TGTGCCAGCAGTGAATCATGGGGAGGACAGCCCCAGCATTTT. This codes for CASSESWGGQPQHF.

The V gene is TRBV15, the J gene TRBJ2-1, with TRBD2 as a possible D gene (6 bases). The V end was cut by 8 bases, the J end by 2 bases, with 16 bases between. Germline V gives CDR1 LNHNV, CDR2 YYDKDF (reference sequence). CDR3 length equals 15 residues. CDR3 region: CATAETGVAYNEQFF. CDR3 nucleotide sequence: TGTGCCACCGCGGAAACGGGAGTCGCCTACAATGAGCAGTTCTTC.

There are many counts of this clonotype. The chain is built from TRBV4-3 and TRBJ2-2, with TRBD2 as a possible D gene (6 bases). Trimming took 0 bases from V and 6 from J, leaving 17 bases between them. The CDR3 sequence is 17 residues long. Per the germline V gene, CDR1 is LGHNA and CDR2 is YSLEER. Here the CDR3 reads CASSQDIGLRVSGELFF. As DNA, the CDR3 is TGCGCCAGCAGCCAAGATATAGGACTACGGGTGTCCGGGGAGCTGTTTTTT.